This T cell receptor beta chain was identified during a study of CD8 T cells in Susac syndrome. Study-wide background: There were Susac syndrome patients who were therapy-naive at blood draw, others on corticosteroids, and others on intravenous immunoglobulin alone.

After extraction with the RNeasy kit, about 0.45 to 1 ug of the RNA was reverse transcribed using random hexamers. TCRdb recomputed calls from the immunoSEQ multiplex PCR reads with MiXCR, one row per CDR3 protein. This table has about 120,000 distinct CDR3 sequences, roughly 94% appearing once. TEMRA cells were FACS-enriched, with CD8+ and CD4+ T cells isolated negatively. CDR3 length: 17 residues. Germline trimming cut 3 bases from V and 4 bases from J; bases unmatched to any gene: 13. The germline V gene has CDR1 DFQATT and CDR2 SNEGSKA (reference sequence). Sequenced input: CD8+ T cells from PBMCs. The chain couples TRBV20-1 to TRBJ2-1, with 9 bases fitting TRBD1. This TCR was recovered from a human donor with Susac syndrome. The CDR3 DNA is TGCAGTGCTAGGGGCAACGCCCGGGACAGGGTGTACAATGAGCAGTTCTTC. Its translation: CSARGNARDRVYNEQFF.